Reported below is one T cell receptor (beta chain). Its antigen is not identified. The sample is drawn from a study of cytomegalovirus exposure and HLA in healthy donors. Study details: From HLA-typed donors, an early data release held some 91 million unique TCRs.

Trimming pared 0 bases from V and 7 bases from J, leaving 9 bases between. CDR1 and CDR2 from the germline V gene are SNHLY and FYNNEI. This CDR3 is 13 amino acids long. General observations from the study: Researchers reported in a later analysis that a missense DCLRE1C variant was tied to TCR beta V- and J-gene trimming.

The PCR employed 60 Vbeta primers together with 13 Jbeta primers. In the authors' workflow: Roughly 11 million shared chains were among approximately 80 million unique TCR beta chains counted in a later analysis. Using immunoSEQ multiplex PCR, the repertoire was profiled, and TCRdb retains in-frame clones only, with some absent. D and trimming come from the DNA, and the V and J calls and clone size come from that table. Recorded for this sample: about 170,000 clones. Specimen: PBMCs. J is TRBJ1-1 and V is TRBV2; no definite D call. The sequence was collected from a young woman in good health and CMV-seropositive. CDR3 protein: CASSEALAGEAFF. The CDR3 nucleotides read TGTGCCAGCAGTGAAGCGCTTGCGGGTGAAGCTTTCTTT.